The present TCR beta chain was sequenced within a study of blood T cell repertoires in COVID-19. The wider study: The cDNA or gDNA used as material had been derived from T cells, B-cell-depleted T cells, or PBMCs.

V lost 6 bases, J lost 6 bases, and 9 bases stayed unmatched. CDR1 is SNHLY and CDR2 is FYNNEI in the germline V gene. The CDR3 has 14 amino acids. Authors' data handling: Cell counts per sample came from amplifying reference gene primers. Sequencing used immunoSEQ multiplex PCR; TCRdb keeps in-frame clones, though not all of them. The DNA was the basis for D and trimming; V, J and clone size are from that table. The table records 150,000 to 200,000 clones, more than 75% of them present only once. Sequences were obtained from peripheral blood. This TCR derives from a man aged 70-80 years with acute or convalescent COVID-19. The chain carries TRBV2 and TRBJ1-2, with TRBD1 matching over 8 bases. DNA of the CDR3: TGTGCCAGCAGCTTCGGACAGGGCATTGATGGCTACACCTTC. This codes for CASSFGQGIDGYTF.